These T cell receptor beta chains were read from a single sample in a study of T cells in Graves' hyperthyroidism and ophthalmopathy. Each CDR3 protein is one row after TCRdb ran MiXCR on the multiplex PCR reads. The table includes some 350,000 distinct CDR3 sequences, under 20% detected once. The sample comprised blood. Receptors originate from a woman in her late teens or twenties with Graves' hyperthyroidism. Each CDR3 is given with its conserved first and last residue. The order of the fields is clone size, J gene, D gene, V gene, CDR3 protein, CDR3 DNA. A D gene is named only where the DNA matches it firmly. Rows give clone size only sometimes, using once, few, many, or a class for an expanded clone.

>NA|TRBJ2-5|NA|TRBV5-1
CASSSGTQETQYF
TGCGCCAGCAGCTCCGGGACACAAGAGACCCAGTACTTC
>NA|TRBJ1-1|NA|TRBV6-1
CASSELHRLNTEAFF
TGTGCCAGCAGTGAACTCCACAGATTGAACACTGAAGCTTTCTTT
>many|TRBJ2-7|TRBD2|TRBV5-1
CASTHGGSSYEQYF
TGCGCCAGCACCCACGGGGGGAGCTCCTACGAGCAGTACTTC
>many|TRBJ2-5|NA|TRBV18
CASSPSGYAETQYF
TGTGCCAGCTCACCCTCGGGCTACGCGGAGACCCAGTACTTC
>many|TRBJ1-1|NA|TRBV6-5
CASSYTRGAVGTEAFF
TGTGCCAGCAGTTACACCCGGGGGGCGGTCGGCACTGAAGCTTTCTTT
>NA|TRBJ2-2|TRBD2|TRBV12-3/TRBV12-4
CASSPEAGGFTGELFF
TGTGCCAGCAGTCCTGAGGCGGGAGGGTTCACCGGGGAGCTGTTTTTT
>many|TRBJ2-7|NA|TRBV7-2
CASSLADTDYEQYF
TGTGCCAGCAGCTTAGCGGACACCGACTACGAGCAGTACTTC
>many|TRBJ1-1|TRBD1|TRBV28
CATWDRNTEAFF
TGTGCCACCTGGGACAGGAACACTGAAGCTTTCTTT
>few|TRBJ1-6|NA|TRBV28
CASSLTGSGSPLHF
TGTGCCAGCAGTTTAACAGGGTCGGGTTCACCCCTCCACTTT
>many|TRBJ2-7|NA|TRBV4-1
CASSQTQGDWFEQYF
TGCGCCAGCAGCCAAACACAGGGAGATTGGTTCGAGCAGTACTTC
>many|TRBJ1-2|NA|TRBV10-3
CAISPGTANYGYTF
TGTGCCATCAGCCCCGGGACGGCTAACTATGGCTACACCTTC
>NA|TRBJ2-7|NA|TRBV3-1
CASSQSPGTQRTGQYF
TGTGCCAGCAGCCAGTCCCCCGGGACCCAAAGGACTGGGCAGTACTTC
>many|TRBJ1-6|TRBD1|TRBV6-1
CASIPNRQGVNSPLHF
TGTGCCAGCATCCCGAATAGACAGGGAGTTAATTCACCCCTCCACTTT
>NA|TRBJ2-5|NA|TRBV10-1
CASLGSRGTQYF
TGCGCCAGCCTAGGGTCCCGGGGGACCCAGTACTTC
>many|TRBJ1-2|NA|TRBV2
CASSEPGRYGYTF
TGTGCCAGCAGTGAGCCAGGGCGCTATGGCTACACCTTC
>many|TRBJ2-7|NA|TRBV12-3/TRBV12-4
CASSYLGPYEQYF
TGTGCCAGCAGTTACCTAGGCCCCTACGAGCAGTACTTC
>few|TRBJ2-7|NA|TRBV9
CASSESPDTSSYEQYF
TGTGCCAGCAGCGAATCCCCTGACACGAGCTCCTACGAGCAGTACTTC
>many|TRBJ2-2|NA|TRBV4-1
CASSQPLGTGELFF
TGCGCCAGCAGCCAACCCTTAGGCACCGGGGAGCTGTTTTTT
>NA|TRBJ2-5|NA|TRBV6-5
CASSLGLRLEETQYF
TGTGCCAGCAGTTTAGGCCTCAGACTAGAGGAGACCCAGTACTTC
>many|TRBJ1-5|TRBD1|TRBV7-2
CASSLTGGLNQPQHF
TGTGCCAGCAGCCTTACAGGGGGACTCAATCAGCCCCAGCATTTT
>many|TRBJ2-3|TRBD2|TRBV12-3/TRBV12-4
CASSFRGGSTDTQYF
TGTGCCAGCAGTTTTCGGGGGGGCAGCACAGATACGCAGTATTTT
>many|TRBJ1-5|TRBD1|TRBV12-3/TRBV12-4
CASSLRRQGAQPQHF
TGTGCCAGCAGTTTAAGGCGGCAGGGGGCCCAGCCCCAGCATTTT
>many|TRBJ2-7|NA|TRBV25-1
CASSPLFQVEQYF
TGTGCCAGCAGTCCGCTTTTTCAGGTCGAGCAGTACTTC
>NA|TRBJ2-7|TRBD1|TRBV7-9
CASAGQGHPYEQYF
TGTGCCAGCGCCGGACAGGGGCACCCCTACGAGCAGTACTTC
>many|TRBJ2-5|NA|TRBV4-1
CASSQEGRQETQYF
TGCGCCAGCAGCCAAGAAGGCCGACAAGAGACCCAGTACTTC
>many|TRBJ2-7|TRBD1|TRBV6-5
CASAGTENYEQYF
TGTGCCAGCGCTGGGACAGAAAACTACGAGCAGTACTTC
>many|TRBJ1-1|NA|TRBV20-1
CSPLGGTRNTEAFF
TGCAGTCCCCTAGGCGGGACACGGAACACTGAAGCTTTCTTT
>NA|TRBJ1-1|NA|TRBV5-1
CASSPGVNTEACF
TGCGCCAGCAGCCCGGGGGTGAACACTGAAGCTTGCTTT
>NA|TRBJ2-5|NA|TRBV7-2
CASSLAGPETQYF
TGTGCCAGCAGCTTAGCAGGGCCAGAGACCCAGTACTTC
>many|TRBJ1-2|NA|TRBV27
CASRGLANYGYTF
TGTGCCAGCAGGGGACTTGCTAACTATGGCTACACCTTC
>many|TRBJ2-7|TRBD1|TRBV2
CASDRQGEYEQYF
TGTGCCAGCGATAGACAGGGGGAATACGAGCAGTACTTC
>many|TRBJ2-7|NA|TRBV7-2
CASSSRSGYYEQYF
TGTGCCAGCAGCTCTCGTAGCGGTTACTACGAGCAGTACTTC
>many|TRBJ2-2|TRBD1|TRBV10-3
CAIRDRGRADTGELFF
TGTGCCATCAGGGACAGGGGGCGTGCGGACACCGGGGAGCTGTTTTTT
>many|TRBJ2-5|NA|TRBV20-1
CSARSLLHTRVWETQYF
TGCAGTGCTAGATCCCTCCTACACACGCGGGTATGGGAGACCCAGTACTTC
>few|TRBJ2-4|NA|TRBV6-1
CASSEGQENIQYF
TGTGCCAGCAGTGAGGGACAAGAAAACATTCAGTACTTC
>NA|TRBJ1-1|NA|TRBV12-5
CASGLLQVRTEAFF
TGTGCTAGTGGTTTGTTACAGGTGAGGACTGAAGCTTTCTTT
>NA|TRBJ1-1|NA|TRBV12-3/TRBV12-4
CASTQGKGVAFF
TGTGCCAGCACCCAAGGAAAGGGGGTAGCTTTCTTT
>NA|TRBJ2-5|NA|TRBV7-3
CASSLTPGLEETKYF
TGTGCCAGCAGCTTAACGCCAGGGCTAGAAGAGACCAAGTACTTC